The count of the clone carrying this T cell receptor (beta chain) is one. This specimen belongs to a study of blood T cell repertoires in COVID-19. Study information: The origin of the acute and convalescent COVID-19 samples was the United States, Italy and Spain. T cells, B-cell-depleted T cells, or PBMCs provided the cDNA or gDNA that served as material.

In the authors' methods: Estimates of nucleated cell counts were drawn from the amplification of reference gene primers. Profiling relied on immunoSEQ multiplex PCR, and the TCRdb table lists in-frame clones only, not all of them. V, J and clone size derive from that table, while D and trimming were established from the DNA sequence. The sample has some 170,000 clones, approximately 88% seen once. Sequences were obtained from peripheral blood. The clonotype was recovered from a woman aged 45-59 years with acute or convalescent COVID-19.

In nucleotides, the CDR3 is TGTGCCAGCAGCCCCAGGGGTTCGGGTAATGAAAAACTGTTTTTT. It translates to CASSPRGSGNEKLFF. V gene TRBV11-3 combines with J gene TRBJ1-4, with a weak D call TRBD1 (6 bases). Trimming stripped 5 bases from V and 4 bases from J, with 14 bases between. The CDR3 runs 15 residues. Looked up from germline, CDR1 is SGHNT and CDR2 is YENEEA.